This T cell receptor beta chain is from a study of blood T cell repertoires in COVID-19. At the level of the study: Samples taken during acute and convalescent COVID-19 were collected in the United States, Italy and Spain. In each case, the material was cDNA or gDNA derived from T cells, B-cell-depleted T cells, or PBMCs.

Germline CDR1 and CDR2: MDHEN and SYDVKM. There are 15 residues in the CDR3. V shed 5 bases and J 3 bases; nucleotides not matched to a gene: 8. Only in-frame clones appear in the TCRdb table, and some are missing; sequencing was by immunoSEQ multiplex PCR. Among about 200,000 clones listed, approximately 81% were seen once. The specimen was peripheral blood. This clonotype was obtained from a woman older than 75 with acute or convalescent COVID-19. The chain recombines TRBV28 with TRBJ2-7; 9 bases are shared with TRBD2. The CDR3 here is CASSGSAGGYYEQYF. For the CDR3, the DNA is TGTGCCAGCAGTGGGTCTGCGGGAGGGTACTACGAGCAGTACTTC.